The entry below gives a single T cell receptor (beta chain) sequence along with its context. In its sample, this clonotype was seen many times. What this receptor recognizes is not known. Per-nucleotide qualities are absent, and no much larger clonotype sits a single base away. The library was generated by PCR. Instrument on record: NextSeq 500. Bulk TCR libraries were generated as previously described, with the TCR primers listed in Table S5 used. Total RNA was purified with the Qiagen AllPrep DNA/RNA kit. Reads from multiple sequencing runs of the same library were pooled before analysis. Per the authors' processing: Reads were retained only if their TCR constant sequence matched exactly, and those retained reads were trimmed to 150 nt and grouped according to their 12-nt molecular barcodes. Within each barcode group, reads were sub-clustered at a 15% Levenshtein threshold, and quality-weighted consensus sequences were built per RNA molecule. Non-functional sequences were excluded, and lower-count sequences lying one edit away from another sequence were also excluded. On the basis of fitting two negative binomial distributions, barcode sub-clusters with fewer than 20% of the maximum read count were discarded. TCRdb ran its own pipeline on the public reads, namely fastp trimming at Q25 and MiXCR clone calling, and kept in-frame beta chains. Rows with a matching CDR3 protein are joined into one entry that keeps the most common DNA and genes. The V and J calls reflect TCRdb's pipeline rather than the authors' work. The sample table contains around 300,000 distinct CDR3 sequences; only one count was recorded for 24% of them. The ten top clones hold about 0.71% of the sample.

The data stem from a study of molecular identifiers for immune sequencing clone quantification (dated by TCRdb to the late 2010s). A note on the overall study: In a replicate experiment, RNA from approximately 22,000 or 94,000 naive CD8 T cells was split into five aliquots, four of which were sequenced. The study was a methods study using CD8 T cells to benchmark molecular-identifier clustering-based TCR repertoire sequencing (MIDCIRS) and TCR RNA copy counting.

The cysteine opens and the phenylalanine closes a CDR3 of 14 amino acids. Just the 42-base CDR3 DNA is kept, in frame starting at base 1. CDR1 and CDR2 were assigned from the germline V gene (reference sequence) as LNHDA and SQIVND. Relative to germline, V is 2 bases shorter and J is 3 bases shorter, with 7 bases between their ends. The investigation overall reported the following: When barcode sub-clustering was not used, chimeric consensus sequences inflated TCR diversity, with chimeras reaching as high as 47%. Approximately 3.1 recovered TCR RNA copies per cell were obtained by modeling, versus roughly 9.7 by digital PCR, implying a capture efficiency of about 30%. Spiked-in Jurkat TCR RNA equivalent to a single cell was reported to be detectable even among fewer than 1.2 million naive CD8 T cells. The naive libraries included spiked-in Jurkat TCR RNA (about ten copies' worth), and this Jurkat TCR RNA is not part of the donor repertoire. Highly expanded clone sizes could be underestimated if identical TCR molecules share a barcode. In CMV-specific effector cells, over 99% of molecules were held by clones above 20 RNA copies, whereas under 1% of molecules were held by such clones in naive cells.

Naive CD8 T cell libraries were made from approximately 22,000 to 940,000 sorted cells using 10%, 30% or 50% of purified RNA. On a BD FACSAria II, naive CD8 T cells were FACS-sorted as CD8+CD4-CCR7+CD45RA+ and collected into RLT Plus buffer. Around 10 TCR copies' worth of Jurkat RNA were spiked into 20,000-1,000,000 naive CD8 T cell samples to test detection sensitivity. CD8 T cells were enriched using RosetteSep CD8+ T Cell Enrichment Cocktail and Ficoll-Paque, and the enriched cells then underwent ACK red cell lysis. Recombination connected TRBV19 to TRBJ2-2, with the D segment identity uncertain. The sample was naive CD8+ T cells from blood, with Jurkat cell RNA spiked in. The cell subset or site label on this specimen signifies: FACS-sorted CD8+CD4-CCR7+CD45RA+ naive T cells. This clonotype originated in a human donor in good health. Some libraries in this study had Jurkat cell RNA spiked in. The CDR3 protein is CASSIYSDTGELFF. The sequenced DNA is TGTGCCAGTAGTATATATAGTGACACCGGGGAGCTGTTTTTT.